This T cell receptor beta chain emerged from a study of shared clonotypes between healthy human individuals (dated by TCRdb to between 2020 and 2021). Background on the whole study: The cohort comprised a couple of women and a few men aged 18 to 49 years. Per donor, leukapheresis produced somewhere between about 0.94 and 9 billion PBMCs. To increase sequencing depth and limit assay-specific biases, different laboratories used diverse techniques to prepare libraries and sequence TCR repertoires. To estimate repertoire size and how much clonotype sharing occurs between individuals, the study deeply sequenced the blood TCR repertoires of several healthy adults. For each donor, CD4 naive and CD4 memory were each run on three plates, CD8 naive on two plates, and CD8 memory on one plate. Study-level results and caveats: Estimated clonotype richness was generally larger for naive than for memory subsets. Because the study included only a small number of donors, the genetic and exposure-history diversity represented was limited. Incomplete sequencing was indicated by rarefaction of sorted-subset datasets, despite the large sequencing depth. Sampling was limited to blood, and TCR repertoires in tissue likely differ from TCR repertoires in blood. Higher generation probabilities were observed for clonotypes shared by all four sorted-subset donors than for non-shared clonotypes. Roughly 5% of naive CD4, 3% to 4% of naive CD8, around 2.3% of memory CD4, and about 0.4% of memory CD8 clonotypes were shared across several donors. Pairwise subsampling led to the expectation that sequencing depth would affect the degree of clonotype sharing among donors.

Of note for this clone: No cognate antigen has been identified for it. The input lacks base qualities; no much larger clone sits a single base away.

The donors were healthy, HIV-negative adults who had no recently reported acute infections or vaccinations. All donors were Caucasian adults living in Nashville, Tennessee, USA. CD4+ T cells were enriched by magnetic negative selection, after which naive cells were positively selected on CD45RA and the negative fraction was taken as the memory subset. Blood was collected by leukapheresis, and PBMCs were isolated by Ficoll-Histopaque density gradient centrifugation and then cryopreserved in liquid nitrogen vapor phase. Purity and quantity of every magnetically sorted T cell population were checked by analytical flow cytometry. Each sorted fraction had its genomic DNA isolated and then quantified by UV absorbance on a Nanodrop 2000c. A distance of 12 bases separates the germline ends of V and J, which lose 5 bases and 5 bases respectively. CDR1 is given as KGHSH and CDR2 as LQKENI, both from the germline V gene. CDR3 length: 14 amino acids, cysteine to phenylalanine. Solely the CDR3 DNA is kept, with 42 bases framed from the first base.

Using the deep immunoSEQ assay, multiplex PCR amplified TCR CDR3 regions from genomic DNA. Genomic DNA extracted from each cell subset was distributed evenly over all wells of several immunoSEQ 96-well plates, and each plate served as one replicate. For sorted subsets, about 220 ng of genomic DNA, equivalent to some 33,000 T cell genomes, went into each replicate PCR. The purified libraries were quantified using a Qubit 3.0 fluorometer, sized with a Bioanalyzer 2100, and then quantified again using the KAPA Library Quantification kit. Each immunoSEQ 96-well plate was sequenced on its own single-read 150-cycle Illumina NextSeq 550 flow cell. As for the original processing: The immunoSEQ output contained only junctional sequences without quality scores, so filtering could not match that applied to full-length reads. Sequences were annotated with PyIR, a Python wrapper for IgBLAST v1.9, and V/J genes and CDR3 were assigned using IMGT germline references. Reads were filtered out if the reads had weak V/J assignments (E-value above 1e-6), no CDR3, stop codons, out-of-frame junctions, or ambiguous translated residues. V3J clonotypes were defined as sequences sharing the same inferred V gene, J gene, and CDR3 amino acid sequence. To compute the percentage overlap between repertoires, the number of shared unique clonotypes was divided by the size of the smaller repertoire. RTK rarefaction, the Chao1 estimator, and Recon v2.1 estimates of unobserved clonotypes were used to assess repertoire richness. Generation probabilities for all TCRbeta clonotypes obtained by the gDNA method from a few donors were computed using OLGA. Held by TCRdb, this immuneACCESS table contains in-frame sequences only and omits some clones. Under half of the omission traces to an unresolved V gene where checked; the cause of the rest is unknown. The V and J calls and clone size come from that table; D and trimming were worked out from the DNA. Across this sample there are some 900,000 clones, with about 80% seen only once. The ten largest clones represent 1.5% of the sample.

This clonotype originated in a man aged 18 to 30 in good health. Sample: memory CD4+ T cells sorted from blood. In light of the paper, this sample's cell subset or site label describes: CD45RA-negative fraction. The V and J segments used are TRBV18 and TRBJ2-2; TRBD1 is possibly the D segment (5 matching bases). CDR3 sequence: CASSINQGTGELFF. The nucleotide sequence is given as TGTGCCAGCTCAATCAACCAGGGAACCGGGGAGCTGTTTTTT.